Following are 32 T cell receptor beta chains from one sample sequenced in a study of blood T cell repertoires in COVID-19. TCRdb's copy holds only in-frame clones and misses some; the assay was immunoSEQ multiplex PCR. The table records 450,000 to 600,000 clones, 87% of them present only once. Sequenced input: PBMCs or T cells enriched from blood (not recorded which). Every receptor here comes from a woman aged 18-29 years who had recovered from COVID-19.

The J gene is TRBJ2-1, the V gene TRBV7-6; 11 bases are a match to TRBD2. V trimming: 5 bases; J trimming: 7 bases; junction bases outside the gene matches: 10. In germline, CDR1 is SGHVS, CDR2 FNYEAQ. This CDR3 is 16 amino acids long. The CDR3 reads CASSPPLAGVGNEQFF. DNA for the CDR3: TGTGCCAGCAGCCCTCCACTAGCGGGGGTGGGGAATGAGCAGTTCTTC. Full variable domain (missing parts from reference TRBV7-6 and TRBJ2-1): GAGVSQSPRYKVTKRGQDVALRCDPISGHVSLYWYRQALGQGPEFLTYFNYEAQQDKSGLPNDRFSAERPEGSISTLTIQRTEQRDSAMYRCASSPPLAGVGNEQFFGPGTRLTVL.

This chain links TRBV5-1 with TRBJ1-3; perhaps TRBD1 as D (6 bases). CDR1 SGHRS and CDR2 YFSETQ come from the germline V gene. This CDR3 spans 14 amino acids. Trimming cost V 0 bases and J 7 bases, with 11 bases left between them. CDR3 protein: CASSLDSQGNTIYF. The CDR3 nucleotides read TGCGCCAGCAGCTTGGATTCCCAGGGGAACACCATATATTTT.

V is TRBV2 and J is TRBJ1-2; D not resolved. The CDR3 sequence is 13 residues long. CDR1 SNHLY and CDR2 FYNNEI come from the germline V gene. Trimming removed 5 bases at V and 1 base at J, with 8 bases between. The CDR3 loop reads CASSSVLNYGYTF. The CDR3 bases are TGTGCCAGCAGTTCGGTCCTTAACTATGGCTACACCTTC.

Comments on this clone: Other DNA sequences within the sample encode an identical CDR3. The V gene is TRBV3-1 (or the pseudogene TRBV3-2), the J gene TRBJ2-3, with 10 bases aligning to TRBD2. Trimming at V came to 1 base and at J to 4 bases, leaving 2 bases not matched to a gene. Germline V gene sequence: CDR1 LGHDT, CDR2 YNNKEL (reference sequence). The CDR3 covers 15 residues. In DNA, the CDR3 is TGTGCCAGCAGCCAAGGCGGGACTAGCGCAGATACGCAGTATTTT. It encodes CASSQGGTSADTQYF.

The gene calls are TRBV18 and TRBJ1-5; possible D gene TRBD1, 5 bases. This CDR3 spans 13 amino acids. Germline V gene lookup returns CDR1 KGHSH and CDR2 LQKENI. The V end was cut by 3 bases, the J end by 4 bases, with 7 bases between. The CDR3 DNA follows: TGTGCCAGCTCACCCAGGGTTAATCAGCCCCAGCATTTT. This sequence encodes CASSPRVNQPQHF. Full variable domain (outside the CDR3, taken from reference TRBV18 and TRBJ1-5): NAGVMQNPRHLVRRRGQEARLRCSPMKGHSHVYWYRQLPEEGLKFMVYLQKENIIDESGMPKERFSAEFPKEGPSILRIQQVVRGDSAAYFCASSPRVNQPQHFGDGTRLSIL.

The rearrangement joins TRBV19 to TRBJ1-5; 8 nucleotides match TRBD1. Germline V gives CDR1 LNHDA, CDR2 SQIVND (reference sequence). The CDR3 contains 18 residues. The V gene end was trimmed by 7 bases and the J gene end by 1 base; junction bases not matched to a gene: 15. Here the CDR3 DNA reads TGTGCCAGTACCTTCGGACAGGGTCGTTCGGAGAGCAATCAGCCCCAGCATTTT. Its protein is CASTFGQGRSESNQPQHF.

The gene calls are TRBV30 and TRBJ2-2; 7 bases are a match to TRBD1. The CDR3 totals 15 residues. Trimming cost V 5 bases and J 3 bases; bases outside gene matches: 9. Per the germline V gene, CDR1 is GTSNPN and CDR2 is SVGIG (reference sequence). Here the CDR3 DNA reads TGTGCCTGGCAGACCGGGACAGTCGACACCGGGGAGCTGTTTTTT. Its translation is CAWQTGTVDTGELFF.

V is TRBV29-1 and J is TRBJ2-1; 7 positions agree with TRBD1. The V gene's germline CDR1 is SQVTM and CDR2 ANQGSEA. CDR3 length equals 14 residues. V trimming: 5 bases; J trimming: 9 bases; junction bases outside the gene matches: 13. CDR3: CSVSEQGEVIEQFF. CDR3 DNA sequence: TGCAGCGTTAGTGAGCAGGGGGAAGTTATTGAGCAGTTCTTC.

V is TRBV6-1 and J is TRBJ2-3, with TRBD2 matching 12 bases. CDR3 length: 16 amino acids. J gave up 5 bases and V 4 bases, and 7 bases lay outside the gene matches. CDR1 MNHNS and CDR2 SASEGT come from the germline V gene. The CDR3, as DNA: TGTGCCAGCAGTGGCGGACTAGCGGGGAATGTAGATACGCAGTATTTT. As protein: CASSGGLAGNVDTQYF.

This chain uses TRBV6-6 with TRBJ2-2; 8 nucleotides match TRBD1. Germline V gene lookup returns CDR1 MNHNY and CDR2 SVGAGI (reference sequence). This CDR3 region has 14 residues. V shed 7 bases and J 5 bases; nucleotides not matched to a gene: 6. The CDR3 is CASTWTGRTGELFF. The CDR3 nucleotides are TGTGCCAGCACTTGGACAGGGAGGACCGGGGAGCTGTTTTTT.

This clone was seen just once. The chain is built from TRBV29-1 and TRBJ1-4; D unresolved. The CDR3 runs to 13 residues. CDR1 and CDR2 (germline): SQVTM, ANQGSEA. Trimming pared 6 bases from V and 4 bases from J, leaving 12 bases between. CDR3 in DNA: TGCAGCGTCCCGGAGCCGGGTAATGAAAAACTGTTTTTT. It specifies CSVPEPGNEKLFF.

The CDR3 reads CASSQCCRQAEQYF. DNA for the CDR3: TGCGCCAGCAGTCAATGTTGTCGGCAGGCCGAGCAGTACTTC. V is TRBV23-1 and J is TRBJ2-7, with unresolved D. TRBV23-1 is filed as an ORF, its function uncertain. CDR3 length: 14 amino acids. V was cut by 1 base and J by 6 bases, with 13 bases left in between.

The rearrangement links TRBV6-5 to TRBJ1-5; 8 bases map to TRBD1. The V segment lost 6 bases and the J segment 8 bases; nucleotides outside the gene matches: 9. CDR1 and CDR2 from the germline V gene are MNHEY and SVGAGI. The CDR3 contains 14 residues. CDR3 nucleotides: TGTGCCAGCAGGTTAGGCAGGGGGCAGGAGCCCCAGCATTTT. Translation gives CASRLGRGQEPQHF.

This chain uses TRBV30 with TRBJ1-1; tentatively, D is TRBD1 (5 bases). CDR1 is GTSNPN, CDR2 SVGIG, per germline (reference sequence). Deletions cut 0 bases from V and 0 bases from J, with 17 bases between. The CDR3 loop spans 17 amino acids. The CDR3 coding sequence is TGTGCCTGGAGTGTACGGGGAGGGGTGGGGATGAACACTGAAGCTTTCTTT. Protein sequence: CAWSVRGGVGMNTEAFF.

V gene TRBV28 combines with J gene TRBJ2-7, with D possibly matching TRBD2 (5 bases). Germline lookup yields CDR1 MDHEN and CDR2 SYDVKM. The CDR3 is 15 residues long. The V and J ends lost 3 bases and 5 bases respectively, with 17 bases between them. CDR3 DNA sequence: TGTGCCAGCAGTTTTTCCGGGAAGGCGGCGGACGAGCAGTACTTC. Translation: CASSFSGKAADEQYF. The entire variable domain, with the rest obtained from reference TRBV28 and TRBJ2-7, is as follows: DVKVTQSSRYLVKRTGEKVFLECVQDMDHENMFWYRQDPGLGLRLIYFSYDVKMKEKGDIPEGYSVSREKKERFSLILESASTNQTSMYLCASSFSGKAADEQYFGPGTRLTVT.

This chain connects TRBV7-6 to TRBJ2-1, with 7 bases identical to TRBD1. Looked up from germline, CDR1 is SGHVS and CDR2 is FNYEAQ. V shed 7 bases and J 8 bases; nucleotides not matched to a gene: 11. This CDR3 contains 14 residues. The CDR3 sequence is CASTILPTGYEQFF. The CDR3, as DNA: TGTGCCAGCACCATACTCCCGACAGGGTATGAGCAGTTCTTC.

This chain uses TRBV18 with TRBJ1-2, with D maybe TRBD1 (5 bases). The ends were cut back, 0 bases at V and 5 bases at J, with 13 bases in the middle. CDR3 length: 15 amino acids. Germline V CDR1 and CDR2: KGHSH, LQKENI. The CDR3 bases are TGTGCCAGCTCACCACCGTCCAGCGGGGGGTATGGCTACACCTTC. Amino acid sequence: CASSPPSSGGYGYTF.

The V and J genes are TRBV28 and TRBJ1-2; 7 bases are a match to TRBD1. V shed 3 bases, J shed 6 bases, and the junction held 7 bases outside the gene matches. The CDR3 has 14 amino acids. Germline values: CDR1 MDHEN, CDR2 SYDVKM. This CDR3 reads CASSFSDRDHGYTF. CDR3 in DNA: TGTGCCAGCAGTTTTTCCGACAGGGACCATGGCTACACCTTC.

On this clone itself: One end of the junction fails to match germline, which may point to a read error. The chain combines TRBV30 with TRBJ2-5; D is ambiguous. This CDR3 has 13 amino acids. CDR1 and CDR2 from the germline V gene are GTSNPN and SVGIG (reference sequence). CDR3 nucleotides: TGTGCCTGGAGTAATACAGACCAAGGGACCCAGTACTTC. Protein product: CAWSNTDQGTQYF. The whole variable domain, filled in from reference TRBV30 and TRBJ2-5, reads SQTIHQWPATLVQPVGSPLSLECTVEGTSNPNLYWYRQAAGRGLQLLFYSVGIGQISSEVPQNLSASRPQDRQFILSSKKLLLSDSGFYLCAWSNTDQGTQYFGPGTRLLVL.

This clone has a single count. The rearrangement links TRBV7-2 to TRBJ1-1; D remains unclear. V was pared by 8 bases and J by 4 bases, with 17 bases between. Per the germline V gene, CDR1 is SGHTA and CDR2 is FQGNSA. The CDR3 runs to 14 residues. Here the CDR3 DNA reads TGTGCCAGCTGCCGGAGCCATTCAAGCACTGAAGCTTTCTTT. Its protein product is CASCRSHSSTEAFF.

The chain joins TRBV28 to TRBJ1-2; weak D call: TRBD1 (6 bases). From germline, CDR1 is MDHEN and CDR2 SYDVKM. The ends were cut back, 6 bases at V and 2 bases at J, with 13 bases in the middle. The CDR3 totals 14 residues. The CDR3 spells CASSYLTGNYGYTF. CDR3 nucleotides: TGTGCCAGCAGCTACCTAACAGGGAACTATGGCTACACCTTC.

This CDR3 reads CASSFREQGNNQPQHF. Written as DNA, the CDR3 is TGTGCCAGTAGCTTCAGAGAACAGGGAAACAATCAGCCCCAGCATTTT. The J gene is TRBJ1-5, the V gene TRBV19, with a possible D match to TRBD1 (6 bases). This CDR3 is 16 amino acids long. Germline loops: CDR1 LNHDA, CDR2 SQIVND (reference sequence). V lost 6 bases, J lost 3 bases, and 18 bases lay in between.

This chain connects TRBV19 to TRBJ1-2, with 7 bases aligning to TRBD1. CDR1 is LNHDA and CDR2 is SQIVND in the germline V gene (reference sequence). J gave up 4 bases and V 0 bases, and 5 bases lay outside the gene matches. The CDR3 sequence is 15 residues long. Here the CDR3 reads CASSIEFTGAYGYTF. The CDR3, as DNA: TGTGCCAGTAGTATAGAATTCACAGGGGCCTATGGCTACACCTTC.

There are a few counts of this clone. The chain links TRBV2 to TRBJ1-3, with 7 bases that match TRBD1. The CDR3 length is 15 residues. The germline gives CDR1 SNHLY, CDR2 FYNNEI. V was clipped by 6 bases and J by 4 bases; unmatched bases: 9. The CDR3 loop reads CASSAYRGPGNTIYF. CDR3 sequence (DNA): TGTGCCAGCAGCGCGTACAGGGGTCCGGGAAACACCATATATTTT.

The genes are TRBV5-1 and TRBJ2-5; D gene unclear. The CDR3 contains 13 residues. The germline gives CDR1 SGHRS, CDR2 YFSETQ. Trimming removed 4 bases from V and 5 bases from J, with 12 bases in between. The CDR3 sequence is CASSPHPGETQYF. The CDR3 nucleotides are TGCGCCAGCAGCCCTCATCCCGGGGAGACCCAGTACTTC.

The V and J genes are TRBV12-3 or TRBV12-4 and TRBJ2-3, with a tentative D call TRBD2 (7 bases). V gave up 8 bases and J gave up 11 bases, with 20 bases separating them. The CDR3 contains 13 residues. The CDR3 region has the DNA TGTGCCAGCGCTGGAGGGGGGGGAGGCGGGCAGTATTTT. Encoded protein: CASAGGGGGGQYF.

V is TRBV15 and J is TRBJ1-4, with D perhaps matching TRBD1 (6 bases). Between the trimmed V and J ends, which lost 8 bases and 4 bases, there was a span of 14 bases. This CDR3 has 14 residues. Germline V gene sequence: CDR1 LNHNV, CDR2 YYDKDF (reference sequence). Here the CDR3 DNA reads TGTGCCACCCTGATGGGGGCAAATAATGAAAAACTGTTTTTT. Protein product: CATLMGANNEKLFF. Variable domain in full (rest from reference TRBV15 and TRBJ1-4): DAMVIQNPRYQVTQFGKPVTLSCSQTLNHNVMYWYQQKSSQAPKLLFHYYDKDFNNEADTPDNFQSRRPNTSFCFLDIRSPGLGDTAMYLCATLMGANNEKLFFGSGTQLSVL.

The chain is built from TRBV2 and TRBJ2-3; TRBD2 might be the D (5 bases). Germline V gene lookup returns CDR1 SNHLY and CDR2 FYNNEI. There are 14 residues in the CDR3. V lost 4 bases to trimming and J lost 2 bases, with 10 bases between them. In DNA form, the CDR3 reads TGTGCCAGCAGTGTAGACTATCTCACAGATACGCAGTATTTT. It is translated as CASSVDYLTDTQYF. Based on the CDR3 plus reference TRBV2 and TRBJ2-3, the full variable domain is EPEVTQTPSHQVTQMGQEVILRCVPISNHLYFYWYRQILGQKVEFLVSFYNNEISEKSEIFDDQFSVERPDGSNFTLKIRSTKLEDSAMYFCASSVDYLTDTQYFGPGTRLTVL.

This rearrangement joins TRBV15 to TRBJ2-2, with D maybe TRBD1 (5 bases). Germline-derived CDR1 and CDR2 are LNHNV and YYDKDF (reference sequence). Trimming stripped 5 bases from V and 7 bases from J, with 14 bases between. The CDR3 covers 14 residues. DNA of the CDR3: TGTGCCACCAGCTCTCGCCAGGGTAGCGGGGAGCTGTTTTTT. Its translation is CATSSRQGSGELFF.

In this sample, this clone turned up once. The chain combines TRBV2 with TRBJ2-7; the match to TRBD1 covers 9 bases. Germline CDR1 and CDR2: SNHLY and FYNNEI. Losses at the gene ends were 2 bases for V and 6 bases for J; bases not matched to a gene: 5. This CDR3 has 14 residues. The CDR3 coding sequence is TGTGCCAGCAGTGAATTAACAGGGGGCTCCGAGCAGTACTTC. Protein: CASSELTGGSEQYF.

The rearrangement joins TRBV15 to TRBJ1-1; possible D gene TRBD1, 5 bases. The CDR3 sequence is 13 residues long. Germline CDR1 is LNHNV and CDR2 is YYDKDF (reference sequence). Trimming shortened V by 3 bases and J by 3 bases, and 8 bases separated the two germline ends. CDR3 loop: CATSRGGDTEAFF. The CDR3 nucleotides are TGTGCCACCAGCAGGGGGGGGGACACTGAAGCTTTCTTT.

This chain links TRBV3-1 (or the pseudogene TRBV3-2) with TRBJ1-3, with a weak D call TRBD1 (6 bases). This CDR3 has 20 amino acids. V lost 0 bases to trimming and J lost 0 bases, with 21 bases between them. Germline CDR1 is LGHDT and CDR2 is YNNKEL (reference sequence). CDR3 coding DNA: TGTGCCAGCAGCCAAGATCTATTTTATCAGGGGCGGAACTCTGGAAACACCATATATTTT. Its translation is CASSQDLFYQGRNSGNTIYF.